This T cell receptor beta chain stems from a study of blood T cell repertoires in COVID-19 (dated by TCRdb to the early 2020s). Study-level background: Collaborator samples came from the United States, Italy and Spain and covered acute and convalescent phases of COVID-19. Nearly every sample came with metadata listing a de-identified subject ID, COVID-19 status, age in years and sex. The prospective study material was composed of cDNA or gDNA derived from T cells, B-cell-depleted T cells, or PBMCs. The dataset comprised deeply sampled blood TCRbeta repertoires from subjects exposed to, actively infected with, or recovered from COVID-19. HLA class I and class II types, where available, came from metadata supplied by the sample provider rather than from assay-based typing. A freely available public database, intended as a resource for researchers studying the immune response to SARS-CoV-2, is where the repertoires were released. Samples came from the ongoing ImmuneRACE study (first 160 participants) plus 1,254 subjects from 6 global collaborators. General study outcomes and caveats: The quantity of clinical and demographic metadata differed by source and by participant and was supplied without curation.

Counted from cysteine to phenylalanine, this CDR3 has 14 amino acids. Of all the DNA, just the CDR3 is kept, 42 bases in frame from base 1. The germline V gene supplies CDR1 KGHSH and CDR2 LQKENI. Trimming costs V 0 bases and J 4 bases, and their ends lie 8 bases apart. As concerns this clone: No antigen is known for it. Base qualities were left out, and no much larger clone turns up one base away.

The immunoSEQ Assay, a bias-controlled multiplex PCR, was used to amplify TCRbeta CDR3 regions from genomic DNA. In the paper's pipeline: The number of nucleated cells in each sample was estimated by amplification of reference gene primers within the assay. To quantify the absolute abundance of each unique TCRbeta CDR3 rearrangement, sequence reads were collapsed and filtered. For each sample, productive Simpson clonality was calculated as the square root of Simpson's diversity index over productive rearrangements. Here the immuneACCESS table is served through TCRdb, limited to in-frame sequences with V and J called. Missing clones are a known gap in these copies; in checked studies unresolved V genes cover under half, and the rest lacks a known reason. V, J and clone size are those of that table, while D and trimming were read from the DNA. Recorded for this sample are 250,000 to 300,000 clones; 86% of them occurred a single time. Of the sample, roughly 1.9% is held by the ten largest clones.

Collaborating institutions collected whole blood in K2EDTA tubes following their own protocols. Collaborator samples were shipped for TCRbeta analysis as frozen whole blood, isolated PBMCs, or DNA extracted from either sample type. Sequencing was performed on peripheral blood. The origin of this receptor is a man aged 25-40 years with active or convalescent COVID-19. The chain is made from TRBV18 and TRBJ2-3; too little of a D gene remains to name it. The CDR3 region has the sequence CASSPPVGSDTQYF. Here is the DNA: TGTGCCAGCTCACCACCGGTCGGGTCAGATACGCAGTATTTT. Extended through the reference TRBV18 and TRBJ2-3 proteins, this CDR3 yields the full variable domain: NAGVMQNPRHLVRRRGQEARLRCSPMKGHSHVYWYRQLPEEGLKFMVYLQKENIIDESGMPKERFSAEFPKEGPSILRIQQVVRGDSAAYFCASSPPVGSDTQYFGPGTRLTVL.